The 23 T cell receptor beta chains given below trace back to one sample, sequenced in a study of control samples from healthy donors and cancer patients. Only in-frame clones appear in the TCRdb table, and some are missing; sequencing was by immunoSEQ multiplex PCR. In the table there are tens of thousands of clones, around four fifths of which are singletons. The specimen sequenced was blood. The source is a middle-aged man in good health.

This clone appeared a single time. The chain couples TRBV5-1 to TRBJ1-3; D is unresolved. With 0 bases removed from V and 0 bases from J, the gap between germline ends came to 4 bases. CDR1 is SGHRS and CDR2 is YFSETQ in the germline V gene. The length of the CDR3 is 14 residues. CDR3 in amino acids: CASSLDPSGNTIYF. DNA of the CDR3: TGCGCCAGCAGCTTGGACCCCTCTGGAAACACCATATATTTT.

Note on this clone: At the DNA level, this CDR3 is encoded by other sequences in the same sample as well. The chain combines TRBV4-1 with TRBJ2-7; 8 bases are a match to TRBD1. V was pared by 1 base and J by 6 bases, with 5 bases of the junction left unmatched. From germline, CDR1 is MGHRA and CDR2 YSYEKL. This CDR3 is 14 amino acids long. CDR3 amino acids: CASSQGQGAVEQYF. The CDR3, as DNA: TGCGCCAGCAGCCAAGGCCAGGGGGCAGTCGAGCAGTACTTC.

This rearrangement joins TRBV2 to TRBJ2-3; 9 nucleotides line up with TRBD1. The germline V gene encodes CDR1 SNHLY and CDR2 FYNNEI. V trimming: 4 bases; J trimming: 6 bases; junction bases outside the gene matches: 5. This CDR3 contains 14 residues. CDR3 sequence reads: CASSGGQGFDTQYF. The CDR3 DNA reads TGTGCCAGCAGTGGGGGACAGGGATTTGATACGCAGTATTTT.

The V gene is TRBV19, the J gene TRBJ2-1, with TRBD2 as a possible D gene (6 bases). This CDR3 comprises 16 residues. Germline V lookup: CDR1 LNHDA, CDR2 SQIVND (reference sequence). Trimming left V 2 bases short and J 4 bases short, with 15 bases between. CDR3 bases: TGTGCCAGTAGTATAATCGGCGGGACCGTTTACAATGAGCAGTTCTTC. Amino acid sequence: CASSIIGGTVYNEQFF.

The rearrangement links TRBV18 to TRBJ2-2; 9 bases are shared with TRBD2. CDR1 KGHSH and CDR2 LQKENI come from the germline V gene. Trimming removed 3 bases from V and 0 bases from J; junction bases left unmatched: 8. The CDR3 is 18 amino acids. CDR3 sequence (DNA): TGTGCCAGCTCACCTTCGGCCCTAGCGGGACCGAACACCGGGGAGCTGTTTTTT. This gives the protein CASSPSALAGPNTGELFF.

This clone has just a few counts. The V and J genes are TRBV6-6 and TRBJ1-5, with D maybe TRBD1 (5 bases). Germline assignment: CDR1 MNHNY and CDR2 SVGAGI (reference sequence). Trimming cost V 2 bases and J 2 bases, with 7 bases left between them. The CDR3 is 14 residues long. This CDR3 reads CASSYTGGNQPQHF. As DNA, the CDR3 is TGTGCCAGCAGTTACACGGGGGGCAATCAGCCCCAGCATTTT.

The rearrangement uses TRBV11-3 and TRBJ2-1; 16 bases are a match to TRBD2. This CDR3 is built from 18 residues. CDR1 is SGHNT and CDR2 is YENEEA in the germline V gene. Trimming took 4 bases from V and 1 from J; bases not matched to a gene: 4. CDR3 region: CASSSGLAGGGSYNEQFF. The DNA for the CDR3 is TGTGCCAGCAGCTCGGGACTAGCGGGAGGGGGTTCCTACAATGAGCAGTTCTTC.

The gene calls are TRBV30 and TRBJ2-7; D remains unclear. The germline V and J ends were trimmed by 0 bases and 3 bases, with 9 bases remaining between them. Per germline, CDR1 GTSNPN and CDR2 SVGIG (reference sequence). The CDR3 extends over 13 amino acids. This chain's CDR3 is CAWSVGGFYEQYF. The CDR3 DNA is TGTGCCTGGAGTGTTGGTGGTTTCTACGAGCAGTACTTC.

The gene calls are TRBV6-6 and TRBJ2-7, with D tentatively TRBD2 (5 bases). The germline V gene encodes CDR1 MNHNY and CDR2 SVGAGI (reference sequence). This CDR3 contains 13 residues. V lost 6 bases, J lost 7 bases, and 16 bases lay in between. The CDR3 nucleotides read TGTGCCAGCAGGACCGAGGGAATAGCGGAGCAGTACTTC. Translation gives CASRTEGIAEQYF.

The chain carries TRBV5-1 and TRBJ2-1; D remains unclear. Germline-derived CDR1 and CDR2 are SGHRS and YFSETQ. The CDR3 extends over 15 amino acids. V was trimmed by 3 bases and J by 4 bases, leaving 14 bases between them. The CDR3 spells CASSSGGPRYNEQFF. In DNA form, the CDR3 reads TGCGCCAGCAGCTCAGGTGGTCCACGGTACAATGAGCAGTTCTTC.

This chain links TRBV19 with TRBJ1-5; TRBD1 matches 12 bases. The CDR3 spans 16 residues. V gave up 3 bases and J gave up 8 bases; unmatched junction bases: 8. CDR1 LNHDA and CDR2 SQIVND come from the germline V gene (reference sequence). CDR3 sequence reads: CASSITGTGGYEPQHF. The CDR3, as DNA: TGTGCCAGTAGTATCACCGGGACAGGGGGCTACGAGCCCCAGCATTTT.

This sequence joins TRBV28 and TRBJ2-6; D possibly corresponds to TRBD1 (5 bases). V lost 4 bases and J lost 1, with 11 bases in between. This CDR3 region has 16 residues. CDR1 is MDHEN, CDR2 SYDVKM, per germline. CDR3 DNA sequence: TGTGCCAGCAGTTCCGCAGCAGGGTCTGGGGCCAACGTCCTGACTTTC. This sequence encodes CASSSAAGSGANVLTF. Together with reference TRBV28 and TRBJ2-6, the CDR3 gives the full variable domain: DVKVTQSSRYLVKRTGEKVFLECVQDMDHENMFWYRQDPGLGLRLIYFSYDVKMKEKGDIPEGYSVSREKKERFSLILESASTNQTSMYLCASSSAAGSGANVLTFGAGSRLTVL.

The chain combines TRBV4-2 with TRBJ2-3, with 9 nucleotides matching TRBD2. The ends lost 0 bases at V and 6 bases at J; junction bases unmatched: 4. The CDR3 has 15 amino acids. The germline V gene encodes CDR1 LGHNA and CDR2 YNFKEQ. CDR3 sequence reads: CASSQDAGGGDTQYF. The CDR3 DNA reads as TGTGCCAGCAGCCAAGATGCGGGAGGGGGGGATACGCAGTATTTT.

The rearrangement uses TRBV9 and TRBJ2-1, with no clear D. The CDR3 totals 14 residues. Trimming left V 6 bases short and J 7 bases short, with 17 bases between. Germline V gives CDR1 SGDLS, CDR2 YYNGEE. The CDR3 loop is CASNLLGSGNEQFF. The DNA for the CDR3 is TGTGCCAGCAACCTGCTCGGGTCTGGTAATGAGCAGTTCTTC. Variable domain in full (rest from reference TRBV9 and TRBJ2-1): DSGVTQTPKHLITATGQRVTLRCSPRSGDLSVYWYQQSLDQGLQFLIQYYNGEERAKGNILERFSAQQFPDLHSELNLSSLELGDSALYFCASNLLGSGNEQFFGPGTRLTVL.

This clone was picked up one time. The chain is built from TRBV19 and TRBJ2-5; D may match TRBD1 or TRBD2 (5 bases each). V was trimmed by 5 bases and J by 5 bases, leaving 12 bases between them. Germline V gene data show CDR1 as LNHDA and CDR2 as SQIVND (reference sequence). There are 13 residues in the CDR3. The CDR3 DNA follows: TGTGCCAGTAGTTGGGGGTCGTCGGAGACCCAGTACTTC. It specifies CASSWGSSETQYF.

The CDR3 nucleotides read TGTGCCACCAGTGATTCTAGCGGGAGCCCCGATACGCAGTATTTT. Protein: CATSDSSGSPDTQYF. This chain links TRBV24-1 with TRBJ2-3, with 10 positions matching TRBD2. Germline V gene lookup returns CDR1 KGHDR and CDR2 SFDVKD. With V trimmed by 2 bases and J by 6 bases, 4 bases remained unmatched. The CDR3 covers 15 residues.

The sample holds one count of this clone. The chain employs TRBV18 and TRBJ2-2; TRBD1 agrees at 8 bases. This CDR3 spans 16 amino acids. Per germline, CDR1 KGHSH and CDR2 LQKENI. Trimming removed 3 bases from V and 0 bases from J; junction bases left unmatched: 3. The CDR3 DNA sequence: TGTGCCAGCTCACCCACGGGACAGGCGAACACCGGGGAGCTGTTTTTT. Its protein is CASSPTGQANTGELFF.

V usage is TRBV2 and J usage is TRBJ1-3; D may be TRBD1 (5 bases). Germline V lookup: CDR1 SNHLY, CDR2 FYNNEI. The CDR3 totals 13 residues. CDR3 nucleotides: TGTGTCGGGGGGTCCCTCTCTGGAAACACCATATATTTT. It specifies CVGGSLSGNTIYF. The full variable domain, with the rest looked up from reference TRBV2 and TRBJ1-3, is EPEVTQTPSHQVTQMGQEVILRCVPISNHLYFYWYRQILGQKVEFLVSFYNNEISEKSEIFDDQFSVERPDGSNFTLKIRSTKLEDSAMYFCVGGSLSGNTIYFGEGSWLTVV.

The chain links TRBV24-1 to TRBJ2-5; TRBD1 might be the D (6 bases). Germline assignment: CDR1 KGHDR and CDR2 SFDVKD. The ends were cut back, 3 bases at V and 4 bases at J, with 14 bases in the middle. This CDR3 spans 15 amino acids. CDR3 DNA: TGTGCCACCAGTGATGGTACAGGGTTACTAGAGACCCAGTACTTC. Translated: CATSDGTGLLETQYF.

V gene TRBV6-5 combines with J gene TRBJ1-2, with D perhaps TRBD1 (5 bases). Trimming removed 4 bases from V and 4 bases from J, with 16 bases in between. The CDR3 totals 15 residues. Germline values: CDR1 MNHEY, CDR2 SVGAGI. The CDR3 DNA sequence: TGTGCCAGCAGTTCGAGGGGCCGGGGGAGCTATGGCTACACCTTC. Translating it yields CASSSRGRGSYGYTF.

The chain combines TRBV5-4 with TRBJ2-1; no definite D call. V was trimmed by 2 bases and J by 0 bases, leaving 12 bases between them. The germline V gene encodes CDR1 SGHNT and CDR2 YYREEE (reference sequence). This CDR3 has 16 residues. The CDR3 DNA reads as TGTGCCAGCAGCTTTAGTGATTATAGCTCCTACAATGAGCAGTTCTTC. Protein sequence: CASSFSDYSSYNEQFF.

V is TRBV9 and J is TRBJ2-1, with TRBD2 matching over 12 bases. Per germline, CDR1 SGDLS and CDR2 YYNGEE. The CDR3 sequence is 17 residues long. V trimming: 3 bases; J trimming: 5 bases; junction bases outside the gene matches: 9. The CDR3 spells CASSARPSGGGNNEQFF. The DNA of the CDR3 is TGTGCCAGCAGCGCCCGACCTAGCGGGGGGGGGAACAATGAGCAGTTCTTC. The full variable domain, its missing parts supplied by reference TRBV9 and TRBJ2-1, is DSGVTQTPKHLITATGQRVTLRCSPRSGDLSVYWYQQSLDQGLQFLIQYYNGEERAKGNILERFSAQQFPDLHSELNLSSLELGDSALYFCASSARPSGGGNNEQFFGPGTRLTVL.

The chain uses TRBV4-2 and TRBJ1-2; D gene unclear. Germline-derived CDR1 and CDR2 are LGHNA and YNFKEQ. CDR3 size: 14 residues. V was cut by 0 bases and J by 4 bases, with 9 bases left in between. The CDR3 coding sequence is TGTGCCAGCAGCCAAGAAGTAGAGAGCTATGGCTACACCTTC. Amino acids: CASSQEVESYGYTF.